Presented here are 3 T cell receptor beta chains from one specimen sequenced in a study of T cell repertoires in cytomegalovirus infection. TCRdb itself ran the reads through MiXCR, one entry per CDR3 protein. The profile shows 85,000 to 130,000 distinct CDR3 sequences, 23% of them singletons. Sequencing was performed on CD8+ T cells from PBMCs. These receptors came from a human donor in good health (CMV status not recorded). Some clones in this sample may be carry-over from other donors' samples.

This clonotype was detected many times. The CDR3 nucleotides are TGTGCCAGCAGTTTGTATGCGGGACAGGGGACGGAATACTACAATGAGCAGTTCTTC. This codes for CASSLYAGQGTEYYNEQFF. The rearrangement uses TRBV28 and TRBJ2-1; TRBD1 agrees at 10 bases. Germline-derived CDR1 and CDR2 are MDHEN and SYDVKM. The CDR3 sequence is 19 residues long. V was clipped by 3 bases and J by 3 bases; unmatched bases: 14. Using reference TRBV28 and TRBJ2-1 for the parts outside the CDR3, the full variable domain is DVKVTQSSRYLVKRTGEKVFLECVQDMDHENMFWYRQDPGLGLRLIYFSYDVKMKEKGDIPEGYSVSREKKERFSLILESASTNQTSMYLCASSLYAGQGTEYYNEQFFGPGTRLTVL.

The chain couples TRBV7-9 to TRBJ2-3, with D uncertain. Germline V gene sequence: CDR1 SEHNR, CDR2 FQNEAQ (reference sequence). This CDR3 contains 15 residues. Trimming removed 2 bases at V and 0 bases at J, with 9 bases between. CDR3 bases: TGTGCCAGCAGCTTAACTCAGGACAGCACAGATACGCAGTATTTT. It encodes CASSLTQDSTDTQYF.

The gene calls are TRBV10-2 and TRBJ1-1, with D perhaps matching TRBD1 (5 bases). Germline CDR1 and CDR2: WSHSY and SAAADI. CDR3 length: 13 amino acids. V lost 4 bases and J 5 bases, leaving 11 bases between the germline ends. CDR3 loop: CASSGGRGTEAFF. DNA of the CDR3: TGCGCCAGCAGTGGAGGAAGGGGAACTGAAGCTTTCTTT.